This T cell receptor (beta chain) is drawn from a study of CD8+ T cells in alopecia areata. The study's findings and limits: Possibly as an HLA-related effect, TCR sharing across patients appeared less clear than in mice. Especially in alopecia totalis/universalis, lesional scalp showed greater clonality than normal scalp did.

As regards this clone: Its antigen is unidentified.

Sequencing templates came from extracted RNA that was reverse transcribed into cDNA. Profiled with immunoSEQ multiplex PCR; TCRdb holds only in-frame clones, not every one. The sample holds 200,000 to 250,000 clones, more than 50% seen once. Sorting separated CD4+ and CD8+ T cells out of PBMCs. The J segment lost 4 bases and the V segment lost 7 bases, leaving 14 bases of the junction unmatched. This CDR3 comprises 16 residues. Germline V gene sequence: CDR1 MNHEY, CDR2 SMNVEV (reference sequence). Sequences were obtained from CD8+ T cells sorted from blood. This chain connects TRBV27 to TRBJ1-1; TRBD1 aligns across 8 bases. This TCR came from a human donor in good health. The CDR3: CASIWGPDRGSTEAFF. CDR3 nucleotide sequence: TGTGCCAGCATATGGGGGCCAGACAGGGGTAGCACTGAAGCTTTCTTT.